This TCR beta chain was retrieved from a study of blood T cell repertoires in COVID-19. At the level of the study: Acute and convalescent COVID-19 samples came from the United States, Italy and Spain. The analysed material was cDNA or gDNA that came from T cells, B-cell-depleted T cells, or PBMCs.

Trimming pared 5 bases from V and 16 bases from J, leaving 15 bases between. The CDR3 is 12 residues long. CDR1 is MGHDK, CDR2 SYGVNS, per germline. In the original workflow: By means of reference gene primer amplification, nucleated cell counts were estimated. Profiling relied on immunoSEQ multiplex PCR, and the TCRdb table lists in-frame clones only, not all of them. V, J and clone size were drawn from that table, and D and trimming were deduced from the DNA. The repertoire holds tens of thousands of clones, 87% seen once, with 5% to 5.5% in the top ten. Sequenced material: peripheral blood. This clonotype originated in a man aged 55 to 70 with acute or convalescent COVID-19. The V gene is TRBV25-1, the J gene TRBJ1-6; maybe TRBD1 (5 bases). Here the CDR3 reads CASSKLTDRLHF. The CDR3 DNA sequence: TGTGCCAGCAGTAAACTGACAGACAGACTCCACTTT.